Each of the 32 T cell receptor beta chains below was sequenced from the same sample in a study of human T cells and chemical hapten exposure. The time point: patch test 1, 2 weeks after DPC sensitization. Treatment reported: therapeutic diphenylcyclopropenone sensitization with weekly scalp DPC. In TCRdb, the RACE reads were re-called with MiXCR into one record per CDR3 protein. Of tens of thousands of distinct CDR3 sequences in the sample, about 10% were seen once. This specimen consisted of whole blood, obtained in connection with sensitization to the hapten diphenylcyclopropenone (DPC). The receptors here all came from a woman aged 45-65 years with alopecia areata. Some clones in this sample may be carry-over from other donors' samples.

This clonotype was seen ten or more times. V and J are TRBV4-3 and TRBJ1-1, with D perhaps matching TRBD1 (5 bases). CDR1 is LGHNA and CDR2 is YSLEER in the germline V gene. This CDR3 comprises 11 residues. V lost 4 bases and J lost 7, with 7 bases in between. In DNA form, the CDR3 reads TGCGCCAGCAGCCTGGGGGGTGAAGCTTTCTTT. It is translated as CASSLGGEAFF.

This chain connects TRBV5-1 to TRBJ2-3, with D perhaps TRBD2 (5 bases). Germline V gene data show CDR1 as SGHRS and CDR2 as YFSETQ. This CDR3 comprises 14 residues. Trimming removed 6 bases from V and 4 bases from J, with 15 bases in between. This CDR3 is CASNPTAGADTQYF. CDR3 nucleotides: TGCGCCAGCAACCCGACCGCGGGCGCAGATACGCAGTATTTT.

This clonotype was counted many times. The chain recombines TRBV20-1 with TRBJ2-7; no reliable D call. Trimming pared 6 bases from V and 0 bases from J, leaving 18 bases between. In germline, CDR1 is DFQATT, CDR2 SNEGSKA (reference sequence). The length of the CDR3 is 15 residues. As DNA, the CDR3 is TGCAGTGCCCCAAACCCTTGGCAGGCCTCCTACGAGCAGTACTTC. It is translated as CSAPNPWQASYEQYF.

This rearrangement joins TRBV4-2 to TRBJ2-4, with 7 bases lining up with TRBD1. CDR1 and CDR2 (germline): LGHNA, YNFKEQ. V lost 1 base and J lost 6; bases outside the gene matches: 6. The CDR3 is 15 residues long. Here the CDR3 reads CASSQGRQGINIQYF. In DNA form, the CDR3 reads TGTGCCAGCAGCCAAGGACGACAGGGAATAAACATTCAGTACTTC.

There are many counts of this clonotype. The chain carries TRBV2 and TRBJ2-1; maybe TRBD1 (5 bases). Trimming pared 1 base from V and 4 bases from J, leaving 5 bases between. Germline loops: CDR1 SNHLY, CDR2 FYNNEI. This CDR3 has 13 amino acids. The CDR3 spells CASSEEGYNEQFF. The DNA for the CDR3 is TGTGCCAGCAGTGAAGAGGGGTACAATGAGCAGTTCTTC.

This clonotype has a handful of counts. The chain is built from TRBV6-6 and TRBJ1-5, with D perhaps matching TRBD1 (6 bases). Germline V CDR1 and CDR2: MNHNY, SVGAGI (reference sequence). The germline V and J ends were trimmed by 6 bases and 6 bases, with 21 bases remaining between them. The CDR3 sequence is 16 residues long. The CDR3 region is CASRNLQGTVIQPQHF. CDR3 bases: TGTGCCAGCAGAAACCTTCAGGGGACGGTTATTCAGCCCCAGCATTTT.

This clonotype occurred a few times. This chain uses TRBV9 with TRBJ2-4, with D possibly matching TRBD1 (6 bases). Trimming removed 0 bases at V and 8 bases at J, with 12 bases between. The CDR3 loop spans 14 amino acids. Germline CDR1 and CDR2: SGDLS and YYNGEE. CDR3 DNA sequence: TGTGCCAGCAGCGTAGGGGCACAGGGAGACATTCAGTACTTC. This sequence encodes CASSVGAQGDIQYF.

This clonotype was picked up many times. The rearrangement links TRBV7-9 to TRBJ1-5; the D gene is possibly TRBD1 (5 bases). V lost 1 base and J 7 bases, leaving 8 bases between the germline ends. The CDR3 runs 13 residues. Germline V lookup: CDR1 SEHNR, CDR2 FQNEAQ (reference sequence). The CDR3 loop is CASSLGTNQPQHF. The DNA of the CDR3 is TGTGCCAGCAGCTTAGGGACAAACCAGCCCCAGCATTTT.

The CDR3 protein is CSVDGGRALSTDTQYF. CDR3 nucleotide sequence: TGCAGCGTTGATGGCGGGAGGGCCTTGAGCACAGATACGCAGTATTTT. The gene calls are TRBV29-1 and TRBJ2-3, with 9 nucleotides matching TRBD2. Trimming cost V 3 bases and J 0 bases; bases outside gene matches: 7. The CDR3 is 16 amino acids. The germline gives CDR1 SQVTM, CDR2 ANQGSEA.

This clonotype has only a few counts. The chain links TRBV7-6 to TRBJ1-1; unclear D gene. The CDR3 spans 12 residues. Germline V gene data show CDR1 as SGHVS and CDR2 as FNYEAQ. The V end lost 5 bases, the J end lost 5 bases, and 9 bases lay between the germline ends. CDR3 loop: CASSGRGTEAFF. CDR3 coding DNA: TGTGCCAGCAGCGGACGTGGAACTGAAGCTTTCTTT.

This clonotype was picked up many times. The chain carries TRBV12-3 or TRBV12-4 and TRBJ1-5; perhaps TRBD1 as D (5 bases). The CDR3 has 15 residues. The V gene lost 3 bases and the J gene lost 8 bases, with 17 bases spanning the gap. The CDR3 nucleotides read TGTGCCAGCAGTTTTCGGGACGGACGGGATGAGCCCCAGCATTTT. Translation gives CASSFRDGRDEPQHF.

This clonotype was seen more than once but under ten times. The chain recombines TRBV5-4 with TRBJ2-1; 7 nucleotides align to TRBD2. CDR3 length: 17 residues. Germline CDR1 reads SGHNT; CDR2 reads YYREEE (reference sequence). The ends lost 6 bases at V and 0 bases at J; junction bases unmatched: 12. The chain's CDR3 is CASTRGSGTNSYNEQFF. CDR3 nucleotides: TGTGCCAGCACCCGGGGGTCCGGGACTAACTCCTACAATGAGCAGTTCTTC.

This clonotype came up many times. The gene calls are TRBV29-1 and TRBJ1-1; D not certain. Germline V gene data show CDR1 as SQVTM and CDR2 as ANQGSEA. The CDR3 length is 11 residues. Trimming took 4 bases from V and 1 from J, leaving 4 bases between them. The CDR3 nucleotides are TGCAGCGTTGGAGAGAACACTGAAGCTTTCTTT. Residues: CSVGENTEAFF. Supplemented by reference TRBV29-1 and TRBJ1-1, the full variable domain reads SAVISQKPSRDICQRGTSLTIQCQVDSQVTMMFWYRQQPGQSLTLIATANQGSEATYESGFVIDKFPISRPNLTFSTLTVSNMSPEDSSIYLCSVGENTEAFFGQGTRLTVV.

This clonotype was observed at least ten times. The V call is TRBV12-3 or TRBV12-4, the J call TRBJ1-5; D call uncertain. The CDR3 runs 14 residues. V was clipped by 1 base and J by 3 bases, with 7 bases between them. In nucleotides, the CDR3 is TGTGCCAGCAGTTTAGAAGGGTTCAATCAGCCCCAGCATTTT. Protein product: CASSLEGFNQPQHF.

A few counts support this clonotype. The CDR3 coding sequence is TGTGCCATCGCGGTTAGGACAGAGCAGTACTTC. Translated: CAIAVRTEQYF. The V gene is TRBV10-3, the J gene TRBJ2-7; a possible D gene is TRBD1 (5 bases). Between the trimmed V and J ends, which lost 8 bases and 7 bases, there was a span of 12 bases. The CDR3 is 11 residues long. CDR1 is ENHRY and CDR2 is SYGVKD in the germline V gene.

The chain links TRBV2 to TRBJ1-6; D is undetermined. The CDR3 loop spans 11 amino acids. Trimming cost V 6 bases and J 12 bases, with 9 bases left between them. The germline V gene has CDR1 SNHLY and CDR2 FYNNEI. This chain's CDR3 is CASSAPIPLHF. The CDR3 bases are TGTGCCAGCAGCGCACCAATACCCCTCCACTTT.

This clonotype was counted a few times. The chain employs TRBV20-1 and TRBJ2-2; D is tentatively TRBD1 or TRBD2 (6 bases each). Germline V gives CDR1 DFQATT, CDR2 SNEGSKA (reference sequence). V was pared by 4 bases and J by 13 bases, with 19 bases between. The CDR3 runs to 13 residues. In nucleotides, the CDR3 is TGCAGTGCTATCAGGGGCCTACAGGAGGGGCTGTTTTTT. This codes for CSAIRGLQEGLFF.

The V call is TRBV20-1, the J call TRBJ2-7; D possibly uses TRBD1 or TRBD2 (5 bases each). The CDR3 has 13 residues. CDR1 DFQATT and CDR2 SNEGSKA come from the germline V gene (reference sequence). The ends were cut back, 2 bases at V and 4 bases at J, with 12 bases in the middle. The CDR3 region is CSARFPRGYEQYF. The CDR3 nucleotides read TGCAGTGCTAGATTCCCGAGGGGTTACGAGCAGTACTTC.

The chain combines TRBV2 with TRBJ2-1; 9 bases match TRBD1. The V gene's germline CDR1 is SNHLY and CDR2 FYNNEI. With 11 bases clipped from V and 3 bases from J, the junction kept 5 bases outside the gene matches. CDR3 length equals 13 residues. The chain's CDR3 is CAGTGPFYNEQFF. For the CDR3, the DNA is TGTGCCGGGACAGGGCCTTTCTACAATGAGCAGTTCTTC.

At least ten counts were recorded for this clonotype. CDR3 sequence: CASSLAQGHNSPLHF. CDR3 DNA: TGTGCCAGCAGCTTAGCACAGGGACATAATTCACCCCTCCACTTT. V gene TRBV7-2 combines with J gene TRBJ1-6; D possibly corresponds to TRBD1 (6 bases). Germline V gene data show CDR1 as SGHTA and CDR2 as FQGNSA. Trimming stripped 0 bases from V and 5 bases from J, with 8 bases between. This CDR3 is 15 amino acids long. The full variable domain, its missing parts supplied by reference TRBV7-2 and TRBJ1-6, is GAGVSQSPSNKVTEKGKDVELRCDPISGHTALYWYRQSLGQGLEFLIYFQGNSAPDKSGLPSDRFSAERTGGSVSTLTIQRTQQEDSAVYLCASSLAQGHNSPLHFGNGTRLTVT.

This chain uses TRBV7-2 with TRBJ1-2; 10 bases map to TRBD1. J lost 6 bases, V lost 7 bases, and 17 bases had no gene match. The germline V gene encodes CDR1 SGHTA and CDR2 FQGNSA. This CDR3 is 17 amino acids long. The CDR3: CASKPGQGRTFTDGYTF. DNA for the CDR3: TGTGCCAGCAAACCGGGACAGGGGCGGACCTTTACGGATGGCTACACCTTC.

In its sample, this clonotype was seen a few times. The J gene is TRBJ1-1, the V gene TRBV18, with D possibly TRBD1 on 6 matching bases. Germline lookup yields CDR1 KGHSH and CDR2 LQKENI. V lost 5 bases, J lost 1 base, and 11 bases lay in between. The CDR3 loop spans 14 amino acids. The CDR3 DNA reads as TGTGCCAGCTCATCGGACAGAAAGAACACTGAAGCTTTCTTT. This codes for CASSSDRKNTEAFF. Full variable domain (missing parts from reference TRBV18 and TRBJ1-1): NAGVMQNPRHLVRRRGQEARLRCSPMKGHSHVYWYRQLPEEGLKFMVYLQKENIIDESGMPKERFSAEFPKEGPSILRIQQVVRGDSAAYFCASSSDRKNTEAFFGQGTRLTVV.

This clonotype was recorded at least ten times. V is TRBV7-2 and J is TRBJ2-3; 7 bases match TRBD2. With V trimmed by 2 bases and J by 4 bases, 9 bases remained unmatched. This CDR3 has 16 amino acids. Germline V gene sequence: CDR1 SGHTA, CDR2 FQGNSA. CDR3 residues: CASSLNGGRVADTQYF. The CDR3 nucleotides read TGTGCCAGCAGCTTAAACGGCGGGAGAGTCGCAGATACGCAGTATTTT. The full variable domain, completed using reference TRBV7-2 and TRBJ2-3, is GAGVSQSPSNKVTEKGKDVELRCDPISGHTALYWYRQSLGQGLEFLIYFQGNSAPDKSGLPSDRFSAERTGGSVSTLTIQRTQQEDSAVYLCASSLNGGRVADTQYFGPGTRLTVL.

This clonotype was picked up a small number of times. The V and J genes are TRBV9 and TRBJ2-1; 9 nucleotides match TRBD2. Unmatched junction bases numbered 7, after V lost 0 bases and J lost 6 bases. Germline V CDR1 and CDR2: SGDLS, YYNGEE. This CDR3 is built from 16 residues. The chain's CDR3 is CASSVVAAGGLNEQFF. DNA for the CDR3: TGTGCCAGCAGCGTAGTCGCAGCGGGAGGACTCAATGAGCAGTTCTTC.

In its sample, this clonotype was seen a few times. The rearrangement joins TRBV6-2 or TRBV6-3 to TRBJ2-7; D is uncertain. CDR1 MNHEY and CDR2 SVGEGT come from the germline V gene. Trimming stripped 1 base from V and 4 bases from J, with 8 bases between. The CDR3 runs 13 residues. CDR3: CASSYLQGYEQYF. The CDR3 nucleotides are TGTGCCAGCAGTTACTTGCAAGGGTACGAGCAGTACTTC.

The chain combines TRBV7-9 with TRBJ2-1; 9 nucleotides align to TRBD2. After removal of 1 base from V and 8 bases from J, the junction contained 9 bases not matched to a gene. The CDR3 runs 16 residues. Per germline, CDR1 SEHNR and CDR2 FQNEAQ (reference sequence). The CDR3 loop is CASSLEYSGSTHEQFF. The CDR3 nucleotides are TGTGCCAGCAGCTTAGAGTATAGCGGGAGTACCCATGAGCAGTTCTTC.

In this sample, this clonotype turned up many times. CDR3 DNA sequence: TGTGCCAGCAGGTCACTAGCGGGGGGCCTATCTGCGCAGTATTTT. The encoded protein is CASRSLAGGLSAQYF. The V and J genes are TRBV2 and TRBJ2-3; 12 nucleotides match TRBD2. V shed 6 bases and J 10 bases; nucleotides not matched to a gene: 11. The CDR3 runs 15 residues. Germline V gene data show CDR1 as SNHLY and CDR2 as FYNNEI.

This clonotype was seen a few times. This rearrangement joins TRBV20-1 to TRBJ2-2, with 9 bases matching TRBD2. The CDR3 is made up of 18 amino acids. Trimming cost V 1 base and J 4 bases; bases outside gene matches: 13. CDR1 and CDR2 (germline): DFQATT, SNEGSKA (reference sequence). In DNA form, the CDR3 reads TGCAGTGCTAGAGTCGGAACTGGAGCGGGAGGTACCACCGGGGAGCTGTTTTTT. Encoded protein: CSARVGTGAGGTTGELFF.

This clonotype has more than one count but fewer than ten. This rearrangement joins TRBV7-7 to TRBJ1-4; D is unresolved. Trimming removed 3 bases at V and 8 bases at J, with 10 bases between. The germline V gene has CDR1 SSHAT and CDR2 FNYEAQ (reference sequence). This CDR3 is 13 amino acids long. The CDR3 DNA sequence: TGTGCCAGCAGCTTCACCCTAGGGGAAAAACTGTTTTTT. Its protein is CASSFTLGEKLFF.

This clonotype occurred a few times. This chain joins TRBV27 and TRBJ1-6; D call uncertain. The V end was cut by 2 bases, the J end by 0 bases, with 11 bases between. The CDR3 length is 17 residues. Germline CDR1 reads MNHEY; CDR2 reads SMNVEV (reference sequence). In DNA form, the CDR3 reads TGTGCCAGCAGTTTAAGGATGGGGAGCTCCTATAATTCACCCCTCCACTTT. Its protein is CASSLRMGSSYNSPLHF.

CDR3 region: CASSYSRGSGEQYF. The CDR3 DNA sequence: TGTGCCAGCAGTTACTCTAGGGGAAGCGGCGAGCAGTACTTC. V is TRBV6-6 and J is TRBJ2-7, with D perhaps given as TRBD1 or TRBD2 (5 bases each). The V end lost 0 bases, the J end lost 6 bases, and 12 bases lay between the germline ends. From germline, CDR1 is MNHNY and CDR2 SVGAGI (reference sequence). CDR3 length equals 14 residues.

This clonotype appeared many times. J is TRBJ1-2 and V is TRBV2; TRBD1 agrees at 10 bases. Germline V gene sequence: CDR1 SNHLY, CDR2 FYNNEI. CDR3 length equals 14 residues. The V segment lost 4 bases and the J segment 6 bases; nucleotides outside the gene matches: 5. In nucleotides, the CDR3 is TGTGCCAGCAGTGTTGTGACAGGGGGCCATGGCTACACCTTC. Translation gives CASSVVTGGHGYTF.